A single T cell receptor (beta chain) is shown here with its context. The protocol was immunoSEQ multiplex PCR, while the TCRdb copy is restricted to in-frame clones and leaves out a portion. Found here are approximately 82,000 clones, around 94% of them singletons; the top ten hold 4.8%. The source of the sample is a study of control samples from healthy donors and cancer patients. The length of the CDR3 is 15 residues. CDR1 and CDR2 (germline): SGHTA, FQGTGA. V shed 6 bases, J shed 8 bases, and the junction held 10 bases outside the gene matches. The sequence was collected from a woman aged 18-29 years in good health. The chain has TRBV7-3 and TRBJ1-2; 12 bases fit TRBD1. Sequenced: blood. CDR3 DNA sequence: TGTGCCAGCAGGAAAACCGGGACAGGGGGCCGGGGCTACACCTTC. Residues: CASRKTGTGGRGYTF. The variable domain in full, with the rest retrieved from reference TRBV7-3 and TRBJ1-2, is GAGVSQTPSNKVTEKGKYVELRCDPISGHTALYWYRQSLGQGPEFLIYFQGTGAADDSGLPNDRFFAVRPEGSVSTLKIQRTERGDSAVYLCASRKTGTGGRGYTFGSGTRLTVV.